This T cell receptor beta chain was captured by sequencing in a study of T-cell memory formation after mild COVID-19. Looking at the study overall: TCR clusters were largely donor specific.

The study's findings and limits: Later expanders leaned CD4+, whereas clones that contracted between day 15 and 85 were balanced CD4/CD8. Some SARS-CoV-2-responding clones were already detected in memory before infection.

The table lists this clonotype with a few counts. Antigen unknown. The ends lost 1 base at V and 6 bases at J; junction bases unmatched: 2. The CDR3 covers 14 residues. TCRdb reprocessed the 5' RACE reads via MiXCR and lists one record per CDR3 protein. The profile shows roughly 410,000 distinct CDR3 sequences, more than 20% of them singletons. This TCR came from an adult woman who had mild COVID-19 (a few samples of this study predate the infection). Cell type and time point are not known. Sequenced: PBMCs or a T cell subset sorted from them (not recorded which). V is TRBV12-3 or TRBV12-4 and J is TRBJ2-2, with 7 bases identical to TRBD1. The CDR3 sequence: CASSLDRGAGELFF. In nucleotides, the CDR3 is TGTGCCAGCAGTTTAGACAGGGGCGCCGGGGAGCTGTTTTTT.